The rows below give T cell receptor beta chains drawn from one sample of a study of T cells in Graves' hyperthyroidism and ophthalmopathy. TCRdb re-called the multiplex PCR reads through MiXCR, storing one row per CDR3 protein. Found here are about 360,000 distinct CDR3 sequences, approximately 19% of them singletons; the top ten hold around 4%. The specimen sequenced was blood. These receptors were obtained from a woman aged 18-29 years with Graves' hyperthyroidism. Both conserved end residues are trimmed from each CDR3. Each record gives: V gene, CDR3 protein.

v_call: TRBV24-1; cdr3_aa: ATSDYSGTPEETF
v_call: TRBV4-1; cdr3_aa: ASSPPGRLAGGIRYEQY
v_call: TRBV5-1; cdr3_aa: ASSLLRTSGTDTQY
v_call: TRBV4-1; cdr3_aa: ASSQGQGGTEAF
v_call: TRBV14; cdr3_aa: ASSEGGTGRNTEAF
v_call: TRBV11-2; cdr3_aa: ASSHSRSYSEAF
v_call: TRBV20-1; cdr3_aa: SARGGQSYEQY
v_call: TRBV27; cdr3_aa: ASSSDDRAGSNQPQH
v_call: TRBV18; cdr3_aa: ASSPYVRETQY
v_call: TRBV30; cdr3_aa: AWSPGGNSYEQY
v_call: TRBV5-1; cdr3_aa: ASSLVAPGETEAF